These 7 T cell receptor beta chains came from one sample sequenced in a study of cytomegalovirus exposure and HLA in healthy donors. Primers: 60 Vbeta forward and 13 Jbeta reverse. The data were produced by immunoSEQ multiplex PCR, yet TCRdb's version contains in-frame clones alone and is incomplete. The repertoire holds 80,000 to 95,000 clones, roughly 77% seen once, with approximately 14% in the top ten. The sample taken for sequencing was PBMCs. These receptors all stem from a woman aged 35 to 49 in good health and CMV-seropositive.

This clone was seen a handful of times. V usage is TRBV2 and J usage is TRBJ2-7, with a weak D call TRBD2 (6 bases). Germline V gene sequence: CDR1 SNHLY, CDR2 FYNNEI. The CDR3 contains 15 residues. The V gene lost 2 bases and the J gene lost 5 bases, with 16 bases spanning the gap. In nucleotides, the CDR3 is TGTGCCAGCAGTGAATCTCCCGGGAGCAGTGACGAGCAGTACTTC. It is translated as CASSESPGSSDEQYF.

The CDR3 nucleotides read TGTGCCAGCAGCCAAGAATTGGGGCAGGGTGAAAAACTGTTTTTT. It codes for CASSQELGQGEKLFF. The chain joins TRBV14 to TRBJ1-4, with D possibly matching TRBD1 (5 bases). Trimming left V 0 bases short and J 7 bases short, with 12 bases between. Germline CDR1 and CDR2: SGHDN and FVKESK. The CDR3 extends over 15 amino acids.

The CDR3 reads CASRSAPLAGGPADTGELFF. The CDR3 DNA reads as TGTGCCAGCAGAAGCGCCCCCCTGGCGGGAGGGCCGGCGGACACCGGGGAGCTGTTTTTT. The rearrangement uses TRBV2 and TRBJ2-2; TRBD2 matches at 9 bases. With V trimmed by 6 bases and J by 3 bases, 20 bases remained unmatched. Germline values: CDR1 SNHLY, CDR2 FYNNEI. The CDR3 is made up of 20 amino acids.

The table lists this clone with a count of one. The DNA for the CDR3 is TGTGCCACCAGCAGAGGACAGGGGCTGGTAGGTCAGCCCCAGCATTTT. Translating gives CATSRGQGLVGQPQHF. V is TRBV15 and J is TRBJ1-5; 8 nucleotides agree with TRBD1. Germline CDR1 LNHNV, CDR2 YYDKDF (reference sequence). The ends lost 1 base at V and 6 bases at J; junction bases unmatched: 8. The CDR3 spans 16 residues.

The rearrangement joins TRBV28 to TRBJ1-5; possible D gene TRBD1, 5 bases. CDR1 is MDHEN, CDR2 SYDVKM, per germline. The CDR3 is 13 residues long. Trimming took 6 bases from V and 6 from J, leaving 12 bases between them. CDR3 amino acids: CASRFARGQPQHF. The CDR3 DNA reads TGTGCCAGCAGGTTTGCTAGGGGTCAGCCCCAGCATTTT.

The V call is TRBV6-5, the J call TRBJ2-3; TRBD2 agrees at 10 bases. The V gene's germline CDR1 is MNHEY and CDR2 SVGAGI. The ends lost 8 bases at V and 5 bases at J; junction bases unmatched: 10. This CDR3 comprises 15 residues. In DNA, the CDR3 is TGTGCCAGCGCCGGTAGCGGGGGGCTCAGAGATACGCAGTATTTT. Its protein is CASAGSGGLRDTQYF.

The rearrangement links TRBV6-1 to TRBJ2-7, with D possibly being TRBD2 (5 bases). The CDR3 has 12 residues. Looked up from germline, CDR1 is MNHNS and CDR2 is SASEGT. V lost 4 bases and J 5 bases, leaving 9 bases between the germline ends. The CDR3 nucleotides are TGTGCCAGCAGTGTGGTGGGAGACGAGCAGTACTTC. Amino acid sequence: CASSVVGDEQYF.